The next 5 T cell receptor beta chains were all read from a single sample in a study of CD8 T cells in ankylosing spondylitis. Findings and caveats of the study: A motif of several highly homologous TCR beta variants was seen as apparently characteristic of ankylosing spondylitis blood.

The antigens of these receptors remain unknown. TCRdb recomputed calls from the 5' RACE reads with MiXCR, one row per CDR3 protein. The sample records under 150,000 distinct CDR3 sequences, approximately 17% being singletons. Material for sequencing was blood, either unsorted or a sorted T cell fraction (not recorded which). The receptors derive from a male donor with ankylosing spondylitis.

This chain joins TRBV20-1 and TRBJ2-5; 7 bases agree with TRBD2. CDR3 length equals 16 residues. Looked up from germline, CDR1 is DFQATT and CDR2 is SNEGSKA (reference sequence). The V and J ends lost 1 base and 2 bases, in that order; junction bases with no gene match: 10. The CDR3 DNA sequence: TGCAGTGCTAGAGGTATACTAGCGATGGCACAAGAGACCCAGTACTTC. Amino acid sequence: CSARGILAMAQETQYF.

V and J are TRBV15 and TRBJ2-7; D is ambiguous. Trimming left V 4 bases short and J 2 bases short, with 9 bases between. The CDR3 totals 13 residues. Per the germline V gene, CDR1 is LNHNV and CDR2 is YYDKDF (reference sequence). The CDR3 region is CATSTSEAYEQYF. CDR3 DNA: TGTGCCACCAGCACCTCTGAGGCCTACGAGCAGTACTTC.

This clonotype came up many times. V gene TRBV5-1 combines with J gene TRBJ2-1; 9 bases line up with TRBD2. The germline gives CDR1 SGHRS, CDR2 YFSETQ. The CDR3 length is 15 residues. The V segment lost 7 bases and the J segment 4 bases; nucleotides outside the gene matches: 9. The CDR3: CASDSDSGSYNEQFF. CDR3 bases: TGCGCCAGCGATAGTGATAGCGGGAGTTACAATGAGCAGTTCTTC. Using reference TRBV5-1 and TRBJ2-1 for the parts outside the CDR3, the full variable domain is KAGVTQTPRYLIKTRGQQVTLSCSPISGHRSVSWYQQTPGQGLQFLFEYFSETQRNKGNFPGRFSGRQFSNSRSEMNVSTLELGDSALYLCASDSDSGSYNEQFFGPGTRLTVL.

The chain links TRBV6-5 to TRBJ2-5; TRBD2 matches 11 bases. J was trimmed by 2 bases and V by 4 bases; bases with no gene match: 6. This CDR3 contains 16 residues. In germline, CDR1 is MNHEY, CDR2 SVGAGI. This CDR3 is CASSLGTSGKQETQYF. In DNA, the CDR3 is TGTGCCAGCAGTTTGGGGACTAGCGGAAAACAAGAGACCCAGTACTTC.

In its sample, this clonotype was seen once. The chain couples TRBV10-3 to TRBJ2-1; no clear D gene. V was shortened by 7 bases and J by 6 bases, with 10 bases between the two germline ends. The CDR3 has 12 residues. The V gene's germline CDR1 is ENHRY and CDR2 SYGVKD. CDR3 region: CAITTGANEQFF. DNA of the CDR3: TGTGCCATCACTACGGGTGCCAATGAGCAGTTCTTC.